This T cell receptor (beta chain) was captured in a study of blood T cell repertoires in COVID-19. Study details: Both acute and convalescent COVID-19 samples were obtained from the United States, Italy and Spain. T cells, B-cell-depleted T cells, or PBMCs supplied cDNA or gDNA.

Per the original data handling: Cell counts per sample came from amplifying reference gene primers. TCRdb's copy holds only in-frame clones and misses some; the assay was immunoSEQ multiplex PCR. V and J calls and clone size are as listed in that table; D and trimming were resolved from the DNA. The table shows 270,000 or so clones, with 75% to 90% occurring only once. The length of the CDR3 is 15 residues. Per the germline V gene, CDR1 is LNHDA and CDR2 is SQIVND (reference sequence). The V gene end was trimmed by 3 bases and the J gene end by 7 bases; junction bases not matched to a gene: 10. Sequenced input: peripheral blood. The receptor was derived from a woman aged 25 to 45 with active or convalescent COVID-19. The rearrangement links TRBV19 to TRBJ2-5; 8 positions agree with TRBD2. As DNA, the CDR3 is TGTGCCAGTAGTATGGGGCTAGCGGGTCCGGGGACCCAGTACTTC. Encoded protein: CASSMGLAGPGTQYF.